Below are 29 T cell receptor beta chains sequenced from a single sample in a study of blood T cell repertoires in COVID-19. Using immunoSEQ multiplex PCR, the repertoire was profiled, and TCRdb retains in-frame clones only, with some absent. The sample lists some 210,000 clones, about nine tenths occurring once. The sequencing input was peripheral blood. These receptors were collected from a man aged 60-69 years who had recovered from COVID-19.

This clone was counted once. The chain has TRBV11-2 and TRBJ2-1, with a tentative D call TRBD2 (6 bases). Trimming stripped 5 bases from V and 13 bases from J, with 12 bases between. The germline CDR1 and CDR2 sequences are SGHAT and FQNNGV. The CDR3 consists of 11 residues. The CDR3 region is CASSIRDFQFF. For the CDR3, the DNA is TGTGCCAGCAGCATCCGGGACTTTCAGTTCTTC.

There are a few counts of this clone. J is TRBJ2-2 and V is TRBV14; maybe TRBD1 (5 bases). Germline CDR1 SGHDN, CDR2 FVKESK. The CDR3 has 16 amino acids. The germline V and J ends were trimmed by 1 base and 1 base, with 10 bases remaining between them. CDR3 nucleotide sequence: TGTGCCAGCAGCCAAGTCCGAACAGGGAACACCGGGGAGCTGTTTTTT. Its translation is CASSQVRTGNTGELFF.

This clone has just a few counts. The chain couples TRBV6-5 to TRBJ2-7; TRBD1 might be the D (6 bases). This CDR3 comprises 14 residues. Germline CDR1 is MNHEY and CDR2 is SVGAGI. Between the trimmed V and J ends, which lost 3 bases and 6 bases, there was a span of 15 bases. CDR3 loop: CASSYSQGNFEQYF. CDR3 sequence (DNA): TGTGCCAGCAGTTATTCGCAGGGGAACTTCGAGCAGTACTTC.

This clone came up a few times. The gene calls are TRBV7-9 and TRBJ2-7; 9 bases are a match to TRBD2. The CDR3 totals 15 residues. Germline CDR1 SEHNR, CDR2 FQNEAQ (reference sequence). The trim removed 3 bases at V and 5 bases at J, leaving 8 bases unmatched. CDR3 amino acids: CASSFTLAGSNEQYF. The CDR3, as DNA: TGTGCCAGCAGCTTTACACTAGCGGGTAGCAACGAGCAGTACTTC.

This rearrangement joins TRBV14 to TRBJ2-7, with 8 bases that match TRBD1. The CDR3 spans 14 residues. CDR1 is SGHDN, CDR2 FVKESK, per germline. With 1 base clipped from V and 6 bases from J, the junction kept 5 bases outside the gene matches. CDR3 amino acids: CASSQVRTGREQYF. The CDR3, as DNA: TGTGCCAGCAGCCAAGTCCGGACAGGGCGCGAGCAGTACTTC.

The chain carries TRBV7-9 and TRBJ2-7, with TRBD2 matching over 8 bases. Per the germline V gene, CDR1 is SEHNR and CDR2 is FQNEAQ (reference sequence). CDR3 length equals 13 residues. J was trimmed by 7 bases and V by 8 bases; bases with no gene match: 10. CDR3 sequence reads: CASSPGGMGEQYF. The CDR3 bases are TGTGCCAGCTCCCCGGGGGGGATGGGGGAGCAGTACTTC.

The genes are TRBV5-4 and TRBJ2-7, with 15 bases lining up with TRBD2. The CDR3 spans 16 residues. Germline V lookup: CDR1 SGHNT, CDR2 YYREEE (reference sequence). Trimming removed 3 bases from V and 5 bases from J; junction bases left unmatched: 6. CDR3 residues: CASSWGTSGGPHEQYF. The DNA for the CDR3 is TGTGCCAGCAGCTGGGGGACTAGCGGGGGGCCACACGAGCAGTACTTC.

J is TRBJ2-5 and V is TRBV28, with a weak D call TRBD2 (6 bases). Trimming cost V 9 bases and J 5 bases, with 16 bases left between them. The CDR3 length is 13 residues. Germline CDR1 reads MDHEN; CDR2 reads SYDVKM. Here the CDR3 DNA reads TGTGCCAGTACCCCTCGGAGGGAGGAGACCCAGTACTTC. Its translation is CASTPRREETQYF.

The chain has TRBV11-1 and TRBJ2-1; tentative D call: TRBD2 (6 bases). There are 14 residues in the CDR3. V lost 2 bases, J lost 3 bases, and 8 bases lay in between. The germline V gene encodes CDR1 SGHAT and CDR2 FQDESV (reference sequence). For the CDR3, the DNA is TGTGCCAGCAGCTTAATCGGGGGCTACAATGAGCAGTTCTTC. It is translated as CASSLIGGYNEQFF.

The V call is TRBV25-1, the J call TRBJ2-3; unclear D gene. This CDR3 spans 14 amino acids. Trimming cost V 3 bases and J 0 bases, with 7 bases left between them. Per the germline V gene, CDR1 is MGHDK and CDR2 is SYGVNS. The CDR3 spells CASSDPASTDTQYF. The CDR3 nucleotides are TGTGCCAGCAGTGATCCAGCGAGCACAGATACGCAGTATTTT.

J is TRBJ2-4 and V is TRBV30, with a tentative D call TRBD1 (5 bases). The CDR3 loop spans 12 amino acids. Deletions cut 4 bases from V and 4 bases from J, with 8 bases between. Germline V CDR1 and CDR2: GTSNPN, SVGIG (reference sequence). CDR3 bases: TGTGCCTGGATATCAGGGAAAAACATTCAGTACTTC. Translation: CAWISGKNIQYF.

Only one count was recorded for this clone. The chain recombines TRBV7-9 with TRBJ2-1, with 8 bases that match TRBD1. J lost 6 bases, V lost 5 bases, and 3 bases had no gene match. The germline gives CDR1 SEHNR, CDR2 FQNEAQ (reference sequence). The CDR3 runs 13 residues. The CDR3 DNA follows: TGTGCCAGCAGCGGACAGGGTGGCAATGAGCAGTTCTTC. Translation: CASSGQGGNEQFF. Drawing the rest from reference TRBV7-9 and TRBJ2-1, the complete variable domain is DTGVSQNPRHKITKRGQNVTFRCDPISEHNRLYWYRQTLGQGPEFLTYFQNEAQLEKSRLLSDRFSAERPKGSFSTLEIQRTEQGDSAMYLCASSGQGGNEQFFGPGTRLTVL.

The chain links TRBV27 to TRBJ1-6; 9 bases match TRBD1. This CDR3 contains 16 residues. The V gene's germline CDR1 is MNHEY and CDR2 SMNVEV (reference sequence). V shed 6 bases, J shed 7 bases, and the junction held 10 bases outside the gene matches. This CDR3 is CASRAWDRAENSPLHF. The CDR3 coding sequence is TGTGCCAGCAGAGCCTGGGACAGGGCAGAGAATTCACCCCTCCACTTT.

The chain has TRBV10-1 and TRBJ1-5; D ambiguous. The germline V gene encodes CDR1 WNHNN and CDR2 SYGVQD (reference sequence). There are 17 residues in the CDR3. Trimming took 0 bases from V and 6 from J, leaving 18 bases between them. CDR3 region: CASSESSTEKSGQPQHF. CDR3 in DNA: TGCGCCAGCAGTGAGTCGAGTACGGAAAAGTCGGGTCAGCCCCAGCATTTT.

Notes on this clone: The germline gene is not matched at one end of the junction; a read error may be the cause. CDR3 DNA: TGTGCTAGCAGCGTCGACGGGGGGCATTTCGAGCAGTACTTC. This sequence encodes CASSVDGGHFEQYF. The chain is built from TRBV7-7 and TRBJ2-7, with a possible D match to TRBD2 (7 bases). The CDR3 has 14 amino acids. CDR1 and CDR2 (germline): SSHAT, FNYEAQ (reference sequence).

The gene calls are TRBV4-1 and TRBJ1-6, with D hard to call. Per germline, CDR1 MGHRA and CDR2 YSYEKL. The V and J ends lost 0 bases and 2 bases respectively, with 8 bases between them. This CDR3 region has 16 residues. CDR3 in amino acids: CASSQERTAYNSPLHF. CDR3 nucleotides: TGCGCCAGCAGCCAAGAAAGGACTGCCTATAATTCACCCCTCCACTTT.

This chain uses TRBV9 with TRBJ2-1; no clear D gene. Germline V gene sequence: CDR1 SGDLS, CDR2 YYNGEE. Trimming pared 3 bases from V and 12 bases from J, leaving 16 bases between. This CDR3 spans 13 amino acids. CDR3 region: CASSASPSTAQFF. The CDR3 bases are TGTGCCAGCAGCGCTTCCCCCTCTACTGCGCAGTTCTTC.

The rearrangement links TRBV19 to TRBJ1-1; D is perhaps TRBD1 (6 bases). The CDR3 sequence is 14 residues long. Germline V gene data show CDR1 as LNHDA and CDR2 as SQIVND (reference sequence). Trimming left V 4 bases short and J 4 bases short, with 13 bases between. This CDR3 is CASSKDGQLTEAFF. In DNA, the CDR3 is TGTGCCAGTAGTAAAGACGGACAGCTCACTGAAGCTTTCTTT.

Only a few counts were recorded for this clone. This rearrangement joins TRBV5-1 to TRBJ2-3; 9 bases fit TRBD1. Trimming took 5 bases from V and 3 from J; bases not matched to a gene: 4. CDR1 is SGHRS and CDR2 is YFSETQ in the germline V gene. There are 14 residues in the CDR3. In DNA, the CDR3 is TGCGCCAGCAGGACAGGGGGAACGACAGATACGCAGTATTTT. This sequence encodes CASRTGGTTDTQYF.

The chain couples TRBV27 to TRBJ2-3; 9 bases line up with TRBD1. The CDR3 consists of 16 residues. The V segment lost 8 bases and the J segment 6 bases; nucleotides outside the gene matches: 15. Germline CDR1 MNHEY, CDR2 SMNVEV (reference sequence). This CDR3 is CASRRYQGQGIDTQYF. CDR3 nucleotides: TGTGCCAGCCGCCGATACCAGGGACAGGGTATCGATACGCAGTATTTT.

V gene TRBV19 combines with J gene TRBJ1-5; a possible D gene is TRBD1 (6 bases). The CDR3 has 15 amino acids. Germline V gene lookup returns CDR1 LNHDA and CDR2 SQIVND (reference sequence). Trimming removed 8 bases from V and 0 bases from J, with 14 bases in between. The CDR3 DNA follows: TGTGCCAGTTGGGACACATCCTATAGCAATCAGCCCCAGCATTTT. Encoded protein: CASWDTSYSNQPQHF. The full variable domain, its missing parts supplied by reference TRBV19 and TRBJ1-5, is DGGITQSPKYLFRKEGQNVTLSCEQNLNHDAMYWYRQDPGQGLRLIYYSQIVNDFQKGDIAEGYSVSREKKESFPLTVTSAQKNPTAFYLCASWDTSYSNQPQHFGDGTRLSIL.

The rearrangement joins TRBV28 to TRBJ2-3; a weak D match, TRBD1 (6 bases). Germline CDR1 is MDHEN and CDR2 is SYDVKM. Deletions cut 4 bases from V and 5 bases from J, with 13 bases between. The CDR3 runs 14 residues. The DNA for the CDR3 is TGTGCCAGCAGTTACCTCTCGACAGGAGATACGCAGTATTTT. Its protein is CASSYLSTGDTQYF.

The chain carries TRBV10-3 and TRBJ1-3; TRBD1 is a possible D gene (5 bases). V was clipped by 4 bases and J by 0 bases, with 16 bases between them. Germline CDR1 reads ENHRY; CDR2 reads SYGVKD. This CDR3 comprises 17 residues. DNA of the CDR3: TGTGCCATCAGTGCAGTCTCGACAGCAAACTCTGGAAACACCATATATTTT. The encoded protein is CAISAVSTANSGNTIYF.

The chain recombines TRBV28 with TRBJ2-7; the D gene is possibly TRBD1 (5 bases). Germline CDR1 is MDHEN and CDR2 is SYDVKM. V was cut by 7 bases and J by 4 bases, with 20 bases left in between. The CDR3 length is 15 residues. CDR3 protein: CASTLGAFLGYEQYF. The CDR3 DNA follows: TGTGCCAGCACCCTAGGGGCCTTCTTGGGGTACGAGCAGTACTTC.

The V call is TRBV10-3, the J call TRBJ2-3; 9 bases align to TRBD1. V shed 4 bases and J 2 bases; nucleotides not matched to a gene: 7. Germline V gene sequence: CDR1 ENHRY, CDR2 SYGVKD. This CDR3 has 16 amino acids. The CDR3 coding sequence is TGTGCCATCAGTGGGCCCGGGACAGGGTCCACAGATACGCAGTATTTT. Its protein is CAISGPGTGSTDTQYF.

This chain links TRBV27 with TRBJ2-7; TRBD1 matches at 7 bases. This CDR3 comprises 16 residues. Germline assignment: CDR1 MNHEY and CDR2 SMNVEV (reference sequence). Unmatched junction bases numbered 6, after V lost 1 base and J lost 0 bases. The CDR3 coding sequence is TGTGCCAGCAGTTTATTCGCACAGGGGAGCTCCTACGAGCAGTACTTC. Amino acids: CASSLFAQGSSYEQYF.

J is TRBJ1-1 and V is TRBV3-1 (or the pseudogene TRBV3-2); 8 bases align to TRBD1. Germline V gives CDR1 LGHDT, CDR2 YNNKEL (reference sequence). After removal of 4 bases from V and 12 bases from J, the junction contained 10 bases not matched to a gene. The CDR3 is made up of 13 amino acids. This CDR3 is CASSPGQGVWPFF. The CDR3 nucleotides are TGTGCCAGCAGCCCCGGACAGGGTGTATGGCCTTTCTTT.

CDR3: CATSAAVPNYGYTF. The CDR3 DNA sequence: TGTGCCACCTCAGCCGCGGTCCCTAACTATGGCTACACCTTC. This chain connects TRBV6-5 to TRBJ1-2; D uncertain. The V gene's germline CDR1 is MNHEY and CDR2 SVGAGI. V was pared by 10 bases and J by 0 bases, with 15 bases between. The CDR3 has 14 residues.

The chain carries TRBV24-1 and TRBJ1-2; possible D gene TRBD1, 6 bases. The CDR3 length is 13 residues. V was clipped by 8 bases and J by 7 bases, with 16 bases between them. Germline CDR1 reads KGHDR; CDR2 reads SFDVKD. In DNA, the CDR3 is TGTGCCACCAAAGACGGGTTGACAGGTGGCTACACCTTC. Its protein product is CATKDGLTGGYTF.